This T cell receptor delta chain originates from a study of Vδ1+ human thymocytes. General study points: Thymic TRG and TRD repertoires appeared highly polyclonal, with Gaussian CDR3 length distributions. Unexpected Vdelta2 sequences could cause misinterpretation of bulk repertoire data. Despite high sort purity, about 20% of thymic T cell receptor delta sequences were Vdelta2.

This clone has only a few counts. Its antigen is not identified. Thymocytes were sorted as CD3+ TCRVdelta1+ TCRVdelta2- after alphabeta T cell depletion. Sorted Vdelta1+ thymocytes were 98% to 99.6% pure. RNA was extracted from the cells and then reverse transcribed. Pooled V-gene forward primers with one constant-region reverse primer generated the CDR3 amplicons by multiplex PCR. TCRdb reanalyzed the multiplex PCR reads using CATT. The data contain over 45,000 delta-chain clones, about 15% of them singletons. V was clipped by 1 base and J by 0 bases, with 30 bases between them. This CDR3 has 22 residues. Per the germline V gene, CDR1 is TSWWSYY and CDR2 is QGS.

The TCR comes from a boy under three years old who had congenital heart surgery. The chain employs TRDV1 and TRDJ1; TRDD2 is a possible D gene (9 bases). The sample comprised Vdelta1+ gamma-delta thymocytes from the thymus. Subset given: FACS-sorted CD3+ TCRalphabeta- TCRVdelta1+ TCRVdelta2- thymocytes. The CDR3 DNA reads TGTGCTCTTGGGGAACGGAGGCCTTCCTACTCCTGGGGGACCCTCTACACCGATAAACTCATCTTT. Its translation: CALGERRPSYSWGTLYTDKLIF.